The clone carrying this TCR beta chain was detected ten times or more. The antigen is unknown. Synthesis of cDNA used 5'RACE (with 10-nucleotide random UMIs). Every sequencing run generated in excess of 160 million TCR-beta sequences. These sequences covered 15-18 subjects. TCRdb reprocessed the 5' RACE reads with MiXCR, giving one entry per CDR3 protein. This table has approximately 77,000 distinct CDR3 sequences, around a tenth appearing once. This specimen comes from a study of neurological immune-mediated disorders. Unsorted libraries used 2 million PBMCs kept at -80 degrees C. General study findings and limits: None of the CDR3 amino acid sequences in expanded clones turned up in more than one subject, which points to private repertoires in all groups.

The CDR3 contains 16 residues. Looked up from germline, CDR1 is DFQATT and CDR2 is SNEGSKA (reference sequence). V shed 5 bases and J 0 bases; nucleotides not matched to a gene: 7. Sequences were obtained from PBMCs. The chain joins TRBV20-1 to TRBJ1-4; 9 bases are shared with TRBD1. This TCR derives from a middle-aged man in good health. CDR3 in DNA: TGCAGTGCTGTACCTAGACAGGGGGCAACTAATGAAAAACTGTTTTTT. This encodes CSAVPRQGATNEKLFF.